This record concerns one TCR beta chain sequence. This sample is drawn from a study of shared clonotypes between healthy human individuals. The CDR3 sequence is 12 residues long. Germline loops: CDR1 MDHEN, CDR2 SYDVKM. Trimming took 11 bases from V and 0 from J; bases not matched to a gene: 4. Profiled with immunoSEQ multiplex PCR; TCRdb holds only in-frame clones, not every one. The table shows approximately 720,000 clones, with roughly 78% occurring only once. Specimen: memory CD4+ T cells sorted from blood. Noted subset: CD45RA-negative fraction. The TCR was taken from a woman aged 25 to 39 in good health. The chain combines TRBV28 with TRBJ2-7, with 7 bases fitting TRBD1. CDR3 region: CALQGSSYEQYF. CDR3 sequence (DNA): TGTGCCCTACAGGGGAGCTCCTACGAGCAGTACTTC. The full variable domain, rest sourced from reference TRBV28 and TRBJ2-7, is DVKVTQSSRYLVKRTGEKVFLECVQDMDHENMFWYRQDPGLGLRLIYFSYDVKMKEKGDIPEGYSVSREKKERFSLILESASTNQTSMYLCALQGSSYEQYFGPGTRLTVT.